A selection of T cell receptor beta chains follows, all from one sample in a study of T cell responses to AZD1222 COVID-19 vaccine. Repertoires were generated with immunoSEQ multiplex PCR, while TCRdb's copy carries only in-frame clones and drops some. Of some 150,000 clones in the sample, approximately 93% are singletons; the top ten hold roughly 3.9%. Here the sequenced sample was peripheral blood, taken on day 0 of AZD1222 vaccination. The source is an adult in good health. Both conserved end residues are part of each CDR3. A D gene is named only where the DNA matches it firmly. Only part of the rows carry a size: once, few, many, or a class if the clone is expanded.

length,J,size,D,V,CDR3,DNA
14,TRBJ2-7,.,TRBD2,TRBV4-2,CASSHQRGDYEQYF,TGTGCCAGCAGCCATCAACGGGGGGACTACGAGCAGTACTTC
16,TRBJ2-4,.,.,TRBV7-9,CASSRTEMIAKNIQYF,TGTGCCAGCAGCCGGACCGAGATGATAGCCAAAAACATTCAGTACTTC
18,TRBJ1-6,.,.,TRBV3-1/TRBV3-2,CASSQGMAAFSYNSPLHF,TGTGCCAGCAGCCAGGGCATGGCGGCCTTCTCCTATAATTCACCCCTCCACTTT
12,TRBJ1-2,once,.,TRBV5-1,CASSPGSYGYTF,TGCGCCAGCAGCCCGGGTAGCTATGGCTACACCTTC
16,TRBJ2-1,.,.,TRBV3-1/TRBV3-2,CASSQTILTTYNEQFF,TGTGCCAGCAGCCAAACAATTCTGACCACCTACAATGAGCAGTTCTTC
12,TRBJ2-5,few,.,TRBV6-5,CASSSPAETQYF,TGTGCCAGCAGTTCCCCGGCAGAGACCCAGTACTTC
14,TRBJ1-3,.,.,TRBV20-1,CSASLRGSGNTIYF,TGCAGTGCTAGTCTCAGGGGCTCTGGAAACACCATATATTTT
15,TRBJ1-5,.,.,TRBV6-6,CASISHRPPNQPQHF,TGTGCCAGCATATCCCATCGTCCCCCCAATCAGCCCCAGCATTTT
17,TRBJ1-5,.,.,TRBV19,CASMPIPTAYSNQPQHF,TGTGCCAGTATGCCGATCCCGACAGCCTATAGCAATCAGCCCCAGCATTTT
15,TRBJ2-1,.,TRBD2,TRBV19,CASRERGSSYNEQFF,TGTGCCAGTAGGGAGCGGGGTAGCTCCTACAATGAGCAGTTCTTC
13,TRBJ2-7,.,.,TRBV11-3,CASSWGLGNEQYF,TGTGCCAGCAGCTGGGGGTTGGGGAACGAGCAGTACTTC
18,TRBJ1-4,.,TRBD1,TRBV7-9,CASSSLGLHRGANEKLFF,TGTGCCAGCAGTTCGCTAGGGCTACACAGGGGTGCTAATGAAAAACTGTTTTTT
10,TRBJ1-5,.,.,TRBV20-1,CSVRGQPQHF,TGCAGTGTCAGAGGACAGCCCCAGCATTTT
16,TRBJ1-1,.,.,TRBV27,CASNPDPGPRNTEAFF,TGTGCCAGCAACCCCGACCCTGGACCGCGGAACACTGAAGCTTTCTTT
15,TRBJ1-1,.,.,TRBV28,CASSSARGGNTEAFF,TGTGCCAGCAGTTCTGCGAGGGGGGGGAACACTGAAGCTTTCTTT
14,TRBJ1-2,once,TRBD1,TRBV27,CASSLTGQGGGYTF,TGTGCCAGCAGCTTGACGGGACAGGGGGGAGGCTACACCTTC
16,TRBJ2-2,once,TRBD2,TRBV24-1,CATSDTSGGASGELFF,TGTGCCACCAGTGATACTAGCGGGGGGGCATCCGGGGAGCTGTTTTTT
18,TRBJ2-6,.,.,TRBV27,CASCPRGRNPTGANVLTF,TGTGCCAGCTGTCCCCGGGGGAGAAACCCAACTGGGGCCAACGTCCTGACTTTC
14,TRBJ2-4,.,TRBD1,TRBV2,CASRRQGAKDIQYF,TGTGCCAGCAGGAGACAGGGGGCAAAGGACATTCAGTACTTC
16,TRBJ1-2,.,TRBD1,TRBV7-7,CASSPGTGSPLDGYTF,TGTGCCAGCAGCCCCGGGACAGGGAGTCCCCTCGATGGCTACACCTTC
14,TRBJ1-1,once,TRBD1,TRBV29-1,CSVEGQGVNTEAFF,TGCAGCGTTGAGGGTCAGGGGGTAAACACTGAAGCTTTCTTT
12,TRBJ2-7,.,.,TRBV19,CASTQGANEQYF,TGTGCCAGTACCCAGGGAGCCAACGAGCAGTACTTC